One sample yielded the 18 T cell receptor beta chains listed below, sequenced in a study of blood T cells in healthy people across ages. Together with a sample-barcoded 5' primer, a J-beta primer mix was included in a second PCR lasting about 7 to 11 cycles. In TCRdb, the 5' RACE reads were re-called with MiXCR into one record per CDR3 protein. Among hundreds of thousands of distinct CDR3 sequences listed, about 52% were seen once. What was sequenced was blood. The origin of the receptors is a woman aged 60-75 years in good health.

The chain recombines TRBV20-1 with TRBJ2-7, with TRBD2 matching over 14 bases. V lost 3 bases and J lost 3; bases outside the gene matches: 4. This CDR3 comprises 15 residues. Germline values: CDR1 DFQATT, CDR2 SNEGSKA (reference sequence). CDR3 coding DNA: TGCAGTGCTAGCCCCGGGACTAGCGGGGGCTACGAGCAGTACTTC. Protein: CSASPGTSGGYEQYF.

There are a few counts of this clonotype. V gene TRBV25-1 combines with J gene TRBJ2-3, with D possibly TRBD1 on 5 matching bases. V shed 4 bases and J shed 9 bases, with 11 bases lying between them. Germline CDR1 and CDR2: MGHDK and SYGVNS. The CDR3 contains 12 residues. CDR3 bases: TGTGCCAGCAGTGCGGACATTCGGACGCAGTATTTT. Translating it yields CASSADIRTQYF.

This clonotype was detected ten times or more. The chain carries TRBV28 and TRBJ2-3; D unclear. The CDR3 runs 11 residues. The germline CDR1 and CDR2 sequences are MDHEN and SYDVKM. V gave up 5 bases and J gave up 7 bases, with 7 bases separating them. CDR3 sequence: CASSTLHTQYF. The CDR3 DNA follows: TGTGCCAGCAGTACCCTTCATACGCAGTATTTT.

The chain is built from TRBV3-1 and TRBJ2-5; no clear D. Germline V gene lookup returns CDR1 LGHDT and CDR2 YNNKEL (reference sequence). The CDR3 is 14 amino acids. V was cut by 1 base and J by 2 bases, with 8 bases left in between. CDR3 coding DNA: TGTGCCAGCAGCCAAGCGGCGGCACAAGAGACCCAGTACTTC. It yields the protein CASSQAAAQETQYF.

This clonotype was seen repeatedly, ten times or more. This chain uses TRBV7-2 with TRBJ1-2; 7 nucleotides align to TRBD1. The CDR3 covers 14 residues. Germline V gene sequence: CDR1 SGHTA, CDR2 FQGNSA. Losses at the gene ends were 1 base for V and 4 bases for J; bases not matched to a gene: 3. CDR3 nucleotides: TGTGCCAGCAGCTTAGGCACAGGGGCCTATGGCTACACCTTC. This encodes CASSLGTGAYGYTF.

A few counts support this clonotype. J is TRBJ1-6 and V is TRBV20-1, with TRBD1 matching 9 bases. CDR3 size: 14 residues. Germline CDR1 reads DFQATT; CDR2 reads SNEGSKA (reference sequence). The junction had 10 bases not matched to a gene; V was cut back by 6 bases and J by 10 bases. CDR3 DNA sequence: TGCAGTGCACAACGTGGGACAGGGTTATCACCCCTCCACTTT. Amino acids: CSAQRGTGLSPLHF.

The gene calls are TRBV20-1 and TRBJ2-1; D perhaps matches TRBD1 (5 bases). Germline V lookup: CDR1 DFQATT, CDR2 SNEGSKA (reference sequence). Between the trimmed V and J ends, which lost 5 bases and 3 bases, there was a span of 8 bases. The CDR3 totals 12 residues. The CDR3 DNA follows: TGCAGTGCTGAAGACAGCTACAATGAGCAGTTCTTC. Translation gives CSAEDSYNEQFF.

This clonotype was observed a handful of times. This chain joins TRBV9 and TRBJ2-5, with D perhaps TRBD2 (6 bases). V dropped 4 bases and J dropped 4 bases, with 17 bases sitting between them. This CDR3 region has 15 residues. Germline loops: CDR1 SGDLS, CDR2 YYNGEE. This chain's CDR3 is CASSLRLGSRETQYF. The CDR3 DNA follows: TGTGCCAGCAGCCTCCGACTAGGGAGTCGAGAGACCCAGTACTTC.

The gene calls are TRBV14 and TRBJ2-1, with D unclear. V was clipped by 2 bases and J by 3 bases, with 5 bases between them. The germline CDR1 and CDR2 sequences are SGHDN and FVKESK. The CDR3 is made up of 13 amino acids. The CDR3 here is CASSQTFYNEQFF. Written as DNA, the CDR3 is TGTGCCAGCAGCCAAACATTCTACAATGAGCAGTTCTTC.

CDR3 bases: TGTGCCAGCAGCTCTATACAGGGGGTGTACGAGCAGTACTTC. Protein product: CASSSIQGVYEQYF. The chain employs TRBV7-2 and TRBJ2-7, with 8 bases matching TRBD1. The germline V gene has CDR1 SGHTA and CDR2 FQGNSA. The CDR3 is 14 amino acids. The trim removed 4 bases at V and 4 bases at J, leaving 6 bases unmatched.

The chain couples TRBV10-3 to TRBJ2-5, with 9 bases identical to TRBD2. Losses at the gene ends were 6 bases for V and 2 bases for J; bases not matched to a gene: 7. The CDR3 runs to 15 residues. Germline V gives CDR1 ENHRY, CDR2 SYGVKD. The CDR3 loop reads CAISKTSGPQETQYF. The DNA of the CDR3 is TGTGCCATCAGCAAAACTAGCGGGCCTCAAGAGACCCAGTACTTC.

CDR3 DNA: TGCAGCGTTGAGAAGACTAGCTCCAGCTCCTACAATGAGCAGTTCTTC. This encodes CSVEKTSSSSYNEQFF. The V gene is TRBV29-1, the J gene TRBJ2-1, with 7 positions matching TRBD2. CDR1 is SQVTM, CDR2 ANQGSEA, per germline. V dropped 3 bases and J dropped 0; count of bases not matched to a gene: 8. This CDR3 region has 16 residues.

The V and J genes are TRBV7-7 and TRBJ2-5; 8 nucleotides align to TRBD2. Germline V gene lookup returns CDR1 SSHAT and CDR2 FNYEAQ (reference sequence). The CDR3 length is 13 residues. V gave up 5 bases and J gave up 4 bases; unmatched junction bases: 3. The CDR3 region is CASSREGPETQYF. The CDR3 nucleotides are TGTGCCAGCAGCCGGGAGGGCCCAGAGACCCAGTACTTC.

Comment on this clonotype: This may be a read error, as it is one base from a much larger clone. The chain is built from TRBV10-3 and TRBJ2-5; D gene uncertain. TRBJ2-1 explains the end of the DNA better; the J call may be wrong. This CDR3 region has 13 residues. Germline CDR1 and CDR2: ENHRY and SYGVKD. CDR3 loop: CAISGTDQETQFF. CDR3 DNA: TGTGCCATCAGTGGCACAGACCAAGAGACCCAGTTCTTC.

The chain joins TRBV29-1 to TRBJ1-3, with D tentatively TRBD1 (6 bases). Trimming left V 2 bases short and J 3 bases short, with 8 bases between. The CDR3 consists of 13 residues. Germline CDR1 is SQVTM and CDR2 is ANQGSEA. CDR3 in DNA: TGCAGCGTTGAATCCAGGGGTGGAAACACCATATATTTT. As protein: CSVESRGGNTIYF.

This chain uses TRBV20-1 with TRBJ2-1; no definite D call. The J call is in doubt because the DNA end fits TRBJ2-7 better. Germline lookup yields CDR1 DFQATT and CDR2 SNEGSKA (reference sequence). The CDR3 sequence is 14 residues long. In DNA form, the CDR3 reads TGCAGTGCTAAGGGATGGAGCTCCTACAATGAGCAGTACTTC. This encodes CSAKGWSSYNEQYF.

CDR3 sequence reads: CATSPGLQGIGSGANVLTF. The CDR3 coding sequence is TGTGCCACCAGTCCTGGGTTACAGGGTATAGGCTCTGGGGCCAACGTCCTGACTTTC. The chain couples TRBV24-1 to TRBJ2-6; TRBD1 is a possible D gene (6 bases). This CDR3 region has 19 residues. Looked up from germline, CDR1 is KGHDR and CDR2 is SFDVKD. V shed 6 bases and J shed 0 bases, with 20 bases lying between them.

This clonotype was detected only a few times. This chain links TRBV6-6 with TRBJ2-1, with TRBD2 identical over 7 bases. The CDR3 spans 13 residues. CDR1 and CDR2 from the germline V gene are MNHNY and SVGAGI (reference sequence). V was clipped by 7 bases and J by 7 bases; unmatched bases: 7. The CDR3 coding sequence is TGTGCCAGCAAAAAGGGAGGGGTGAATGAGCAGTTCTTC. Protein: CASKKGGVNEQFF.